A single T cell receptor beta chain is shown here with its context. Its antigen remains unidentified. The data are from a study of cytomegalovirus exposure and HLA in healthy donors. Study results and limitations: Later analysis placed DRB1 highest and HLA-C lowest in TCR association rates, which differed by HLA locus. What was likely a sequencing artifact was a cluster of highly shared sequence variants. In a later analysis, several top co-occurrence clusters appeared linked to parvovirus B19, influenza, CMV and Epstein-Barr virus.

Though nominally healthy at sampling, donors likely had unrecorded immune exposures. In germline, CDR1 is MNHEY, CDR2 SVGAGI. Trimming took off 5 bases at V and 0 bases at J, with 14 bases between the two ends. This CDR3 comprises 15 residues. The PCR used 60 Vbeta and 13 Jbeta primers. Measured with immunoSEQ multiplex PCR; TCRdb has only the in-frame clones, and not every one. The profile covers around 80,000 clones, with 75% to 80% appearing a single time and 3.5% to 5.5% taken by the ten largest. This TCR derives from a man in his forties in good health and CMV-seronegative. Sequenced: PBMCs. The chain employs TRBV6-5 and TRBJ2-7, with D unresolved. This CDR3 reads CASSVGALSSYEQYF. The CDR3 coding sequence is TGTGCCAGCAGTGTCGGTGCGCTGAGCTCCTACGAGCAGTACTTC.